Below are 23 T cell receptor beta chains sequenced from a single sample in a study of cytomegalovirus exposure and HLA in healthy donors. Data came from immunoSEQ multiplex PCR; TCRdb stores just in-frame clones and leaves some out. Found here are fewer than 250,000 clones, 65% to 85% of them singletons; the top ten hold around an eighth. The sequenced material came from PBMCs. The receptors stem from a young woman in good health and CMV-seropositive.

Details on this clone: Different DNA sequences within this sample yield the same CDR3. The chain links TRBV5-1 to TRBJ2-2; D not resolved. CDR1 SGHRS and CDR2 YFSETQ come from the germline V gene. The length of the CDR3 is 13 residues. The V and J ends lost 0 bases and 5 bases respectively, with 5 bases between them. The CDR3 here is CASSLVGTGELFF. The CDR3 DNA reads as TGCGCCAGCAGCTTGGTGGGGACCGGGGAGCTGTTTTTT.

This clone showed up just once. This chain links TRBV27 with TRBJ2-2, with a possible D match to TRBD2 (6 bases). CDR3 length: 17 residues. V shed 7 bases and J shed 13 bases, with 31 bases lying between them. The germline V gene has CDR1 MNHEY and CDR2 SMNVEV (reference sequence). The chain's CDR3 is CASNLGTATLYRGGLFF. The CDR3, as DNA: TGTGCCAGCAACCTTGGGACTGCTACCCTTTACCGGGGAGGGCTGTTTTTT.

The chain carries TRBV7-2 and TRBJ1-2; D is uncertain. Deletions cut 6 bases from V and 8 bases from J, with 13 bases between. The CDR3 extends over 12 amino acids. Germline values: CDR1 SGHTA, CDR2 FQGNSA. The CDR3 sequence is CASRDFIVGYTF. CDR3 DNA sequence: TGTGCCAGCAGAGACTTCATTGTGGGCTACACCTTC.

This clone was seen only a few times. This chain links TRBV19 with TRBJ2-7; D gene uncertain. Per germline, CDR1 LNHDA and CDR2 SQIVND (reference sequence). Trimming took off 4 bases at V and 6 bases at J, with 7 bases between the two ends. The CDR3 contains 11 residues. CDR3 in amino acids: CASSNGGEQYF. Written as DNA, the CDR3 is TGTGCCAGTAGTAACGGTGGCGAGCAGTACTTC.

The CDR3 sequence: CASSLAAVGETQYF. The CDR3 coding sequence is TGTGCCAGCAGCTTGGCCGCGGTAGGAGAGACCCAGTACTTC. The chain carries TRBV5-4 and TRBJ2-5, with D hard to call. V dropped 0 bases and J dropped 4 bases, with 10 bases sitting between them. Germline V gives CDR1 SGHNT, CDR2 YYREEE (reference sequence). The CDR3 extends over 14 amino acids.

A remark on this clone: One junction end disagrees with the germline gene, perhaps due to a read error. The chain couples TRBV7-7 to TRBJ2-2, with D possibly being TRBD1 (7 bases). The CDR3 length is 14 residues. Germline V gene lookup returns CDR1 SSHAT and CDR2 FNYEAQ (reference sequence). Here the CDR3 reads CASSLAGGSGELFF. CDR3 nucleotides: TGTGCTAGCAGCTTGGCAGGGGGGTCCGGGGAGCTGTTTTTT.

CDR3 protein: CASKDSSFSQVETQYF. CDR3 sequence (DNA): TGTGCCAGCAAAGATAGTAGCTTTTCCCAAGTGGAGACCCAGTACTTC. V gene TRBV2 combines with J gene TRBJ2-5; the D is unclear. The CDR3 spans 16 residues. CDR1 SNHLY and CDR2 FYNNEI come from the germline V gene. V was pared by 7 bases and J by 5 bases, with 23 bases between.

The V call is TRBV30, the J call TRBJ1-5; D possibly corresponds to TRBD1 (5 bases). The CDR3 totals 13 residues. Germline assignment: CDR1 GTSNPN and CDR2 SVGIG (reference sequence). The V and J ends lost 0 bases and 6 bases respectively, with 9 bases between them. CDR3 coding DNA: TGTGCCTGGAGTGTGGGAGGGGTTCAGCCCCAGCATTTT. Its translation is CAWSVGGVQPQHF.

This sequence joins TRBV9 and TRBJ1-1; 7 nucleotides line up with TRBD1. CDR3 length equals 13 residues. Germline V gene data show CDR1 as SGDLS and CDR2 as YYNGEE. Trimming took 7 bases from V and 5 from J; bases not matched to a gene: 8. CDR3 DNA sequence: TGTGCCAGCTCCCGACAGGGAAGAACTGAAGCTTTCTTT. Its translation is CASSRQGRTEAFF.

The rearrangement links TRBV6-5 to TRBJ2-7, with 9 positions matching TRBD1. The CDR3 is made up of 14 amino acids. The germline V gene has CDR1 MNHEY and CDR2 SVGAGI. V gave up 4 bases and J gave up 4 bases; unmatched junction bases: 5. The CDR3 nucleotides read TGTGCCAGCAGTTCCGCGGGACAGGGTTACGAGCAGTACTTC. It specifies CASSSAGQGYEQYF.

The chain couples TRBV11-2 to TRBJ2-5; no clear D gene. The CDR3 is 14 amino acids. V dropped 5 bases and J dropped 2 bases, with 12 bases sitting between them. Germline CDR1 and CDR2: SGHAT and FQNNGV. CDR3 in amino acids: CASSPHQWQETQYF. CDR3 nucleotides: TGTGCCAGCAGCCCGCATCAGTGGCAAGAGACCCAGTACTTC. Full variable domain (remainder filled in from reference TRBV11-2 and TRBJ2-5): EAGVAQSPRYKIIEKRQSVAFWCNPISGHATLYWYQQILGQGPKLLIQFQNNGVVDDSQLPKDRFSAERLKGVDSTLKIQPAKLEDSAVYLCASSPHQWQETQYFGPGTRLLVL.

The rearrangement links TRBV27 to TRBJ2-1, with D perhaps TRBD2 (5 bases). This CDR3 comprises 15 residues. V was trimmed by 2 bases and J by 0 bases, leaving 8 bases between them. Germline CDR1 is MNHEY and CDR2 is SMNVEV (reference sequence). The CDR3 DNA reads TGTGCCAGCAGTTTAGGGAGAAGCTCCTACAATGAGCAGTTCTTC. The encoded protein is CASSLGRSSYNEQFF.

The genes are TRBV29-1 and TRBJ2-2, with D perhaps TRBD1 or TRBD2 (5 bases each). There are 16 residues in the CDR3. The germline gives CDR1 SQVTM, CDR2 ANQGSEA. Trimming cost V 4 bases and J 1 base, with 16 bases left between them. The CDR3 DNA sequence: TGCAGCGTTGCCGGGACGGCGACTATGAACACCGGGGAGCTGTTTTTT. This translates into CSVAGTATMNTGELFF.

CDR3 in DNA: TGTGCCAGCAGCTTAGCGGAGGACAGGGGAGCTTTCTTT. Protein sequence: CASSLAEDRGAFF. V and J are TRBV7-8 and TRBJ1-1, with 9 positions matching TRBD1. V was pared by 0 bases and J by 10 bases, with 3 bases of the junction left unmatched. There are 13 residues in the CDR3. In germline, CDR1 is SGHVS, CDR2 FQNEAQ.

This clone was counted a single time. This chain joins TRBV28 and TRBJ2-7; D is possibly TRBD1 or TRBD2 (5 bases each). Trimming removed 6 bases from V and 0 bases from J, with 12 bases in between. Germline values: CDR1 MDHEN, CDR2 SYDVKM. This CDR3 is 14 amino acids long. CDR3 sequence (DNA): TGTGCCAGCAGCTCCGGGACCGTCTCCTACGAGCAGTACTTC. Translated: CASSSGTVSYEQYF.

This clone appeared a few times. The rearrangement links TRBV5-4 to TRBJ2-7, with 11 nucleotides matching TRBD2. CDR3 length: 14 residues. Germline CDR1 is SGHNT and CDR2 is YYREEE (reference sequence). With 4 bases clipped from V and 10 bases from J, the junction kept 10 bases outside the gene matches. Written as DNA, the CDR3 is TGTGCCAGCAGCCCTGGACTAGCGGGCGCCCTTCAGTACTTC. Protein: CASSPGLAGALQYF. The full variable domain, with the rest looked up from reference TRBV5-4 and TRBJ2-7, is ETGVTQSPTHLIKTRGQQVTLRCSSQSGHNTVSWYQQALGQGPQFIFQYYREEENGRGNFPPRFSGLQFPNYSSELNVNALELDDSALYLCASSPGLAGALQYFGPGTRLTVT.

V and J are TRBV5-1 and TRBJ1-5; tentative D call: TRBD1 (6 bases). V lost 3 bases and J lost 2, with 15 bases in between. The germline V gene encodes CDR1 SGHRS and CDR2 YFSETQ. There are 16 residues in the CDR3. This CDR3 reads CASSWNRQEGNQPQHF. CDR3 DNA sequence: TGCGCCAGCAGCTGGAATCGACAGGAAGGCAATCAGCCCCAGCATTTT. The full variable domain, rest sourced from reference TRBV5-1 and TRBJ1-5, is KAGVTQTPRYLIKTRGQQVTLSCSPISGHRSVSWYQQTPGQGLQFLFEYFSETQRNKGNFPGRFSGRQFSNSRSEMNVSTLELGDSALYLCASSWNRQEGNQPQHFGDGTRLSIL.

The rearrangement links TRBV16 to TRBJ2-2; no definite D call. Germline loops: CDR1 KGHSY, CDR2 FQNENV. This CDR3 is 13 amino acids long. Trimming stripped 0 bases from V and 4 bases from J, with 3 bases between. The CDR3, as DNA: TGTGCCAGCAGCCAATCGATCACCGGGGAGCTGTTTTTT. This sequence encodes CASSQSITGELFF.

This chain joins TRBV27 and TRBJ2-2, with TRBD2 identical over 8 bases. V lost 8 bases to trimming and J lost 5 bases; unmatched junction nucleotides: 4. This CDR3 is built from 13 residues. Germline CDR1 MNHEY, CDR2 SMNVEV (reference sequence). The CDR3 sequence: CASWGLVTGELFF. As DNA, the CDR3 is TGTGCCAGCTGGGGACTAGTGACCGGGGAGCTGTTTTTT.

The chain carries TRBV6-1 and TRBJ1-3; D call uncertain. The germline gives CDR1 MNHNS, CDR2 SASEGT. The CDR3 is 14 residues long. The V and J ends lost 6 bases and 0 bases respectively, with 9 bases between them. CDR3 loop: CASSGTSSGNTIYF. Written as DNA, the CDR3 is TGTGCCAGCAGCGGCACCTCCTCTGGAAACACCATATATTTT.

CDR3 loop: CASSVEQGPYREQFF. In DNA form, the CDR3 reads TGTGCCAGCAGCGTAGAACAGGGACCCTATAGAGAGCAGTTCTTC. The rearrangement uses TRBV9 and TRBJ2-1; TRBD1 might be the D (6 bases). V was shortened by 0 bases and J by 10 bases, with 17 bases between the two germline ends. The CDR3 is 15 residues long. CDR1 and CDR2 from the germline V gene are SGDLS and YYNGEE.

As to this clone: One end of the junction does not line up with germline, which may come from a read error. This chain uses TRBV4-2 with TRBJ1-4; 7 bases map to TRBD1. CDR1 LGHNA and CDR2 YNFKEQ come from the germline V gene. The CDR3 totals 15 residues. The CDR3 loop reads CASSKEGQYPEKLFF. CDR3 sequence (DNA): TGTGCCAGCAGCAAAGAGGGACAGTATCCTGAAAAACTGTTTTTT.

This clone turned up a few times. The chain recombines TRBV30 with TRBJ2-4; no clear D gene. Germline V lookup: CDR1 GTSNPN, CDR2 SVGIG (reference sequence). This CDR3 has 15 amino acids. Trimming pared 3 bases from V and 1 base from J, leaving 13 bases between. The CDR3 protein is CAWSLYSGAKNIQYF. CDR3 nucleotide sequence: TGTGCCTGGAGCCTATACAGTGGTGCCAAAAACATTCAGTACTTC.